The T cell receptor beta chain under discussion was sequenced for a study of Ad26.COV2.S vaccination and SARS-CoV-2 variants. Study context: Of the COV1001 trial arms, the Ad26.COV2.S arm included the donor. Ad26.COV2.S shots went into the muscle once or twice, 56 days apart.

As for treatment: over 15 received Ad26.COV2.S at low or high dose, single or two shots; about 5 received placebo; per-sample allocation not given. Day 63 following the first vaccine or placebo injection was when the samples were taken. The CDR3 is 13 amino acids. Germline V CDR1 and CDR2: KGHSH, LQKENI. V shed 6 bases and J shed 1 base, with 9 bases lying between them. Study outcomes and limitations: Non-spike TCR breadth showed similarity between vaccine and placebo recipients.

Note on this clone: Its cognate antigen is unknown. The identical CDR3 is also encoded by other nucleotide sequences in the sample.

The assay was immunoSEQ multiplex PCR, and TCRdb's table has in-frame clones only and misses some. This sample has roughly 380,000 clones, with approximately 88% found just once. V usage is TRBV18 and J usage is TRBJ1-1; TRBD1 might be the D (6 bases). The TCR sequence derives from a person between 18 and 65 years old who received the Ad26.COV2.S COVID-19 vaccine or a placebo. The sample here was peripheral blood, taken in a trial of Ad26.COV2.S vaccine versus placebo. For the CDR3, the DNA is TGTGCCAGCTCCCTGGGACAGAACACTGAAGCTTTCTTT. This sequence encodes CASSLGQNTEAFF. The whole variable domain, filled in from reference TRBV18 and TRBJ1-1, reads NAGVMQNPRHLVRRRGQEARLRCSPMKGHSHVYWYRQLPEEGLKFMVYLQKENIIDESGMPKERFSAEFPKEGPSILRIQQVVRGDSAAYFCASSLGQNTEAFFGQGTRLTVV.